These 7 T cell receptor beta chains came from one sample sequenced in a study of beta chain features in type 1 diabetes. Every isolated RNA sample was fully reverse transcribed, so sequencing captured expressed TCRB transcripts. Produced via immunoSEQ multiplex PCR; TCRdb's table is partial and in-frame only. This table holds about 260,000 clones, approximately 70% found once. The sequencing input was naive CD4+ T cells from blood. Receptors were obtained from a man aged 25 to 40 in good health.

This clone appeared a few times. The CDR3 spells CAWSGGTSGGQETQYF. The CDR3 DNA reads as TGTGCCTGGAGCGGAGGGACTAGCGGGGGTCAAGAGACCCAGTACTTC. The rearrangement uses TRBV30 and TRBJ2-5; 14 nucleotides agree with TRBD2. CDR3 length: 16 residues. Trimming at V came to 3 bases and at J to 2 bases, leaving 5 bases not matched to a gene. Germline V gives CDR1 GTSNPN, CDR2 SVGIG (reference sequence).

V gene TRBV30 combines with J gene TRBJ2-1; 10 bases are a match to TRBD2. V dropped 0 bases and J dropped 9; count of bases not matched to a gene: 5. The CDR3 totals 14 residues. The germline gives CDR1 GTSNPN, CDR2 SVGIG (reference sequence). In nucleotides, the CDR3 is TGTGCCTGGAGTGTATTACTAGCGGGGTCTGAGCAGTTCTTC. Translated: CAWSVLLAGSEQFF.

CDR3 residues: CSVVAQMNTEAFF. The CDR3 region has the DNA TGCAGCGTTGTGGCCCAGATGAACACTGAAGCTTTCTTT. The chain links TRBV29-1 to TRBJ1-1; D call uncertain. V was trimmed by 4 bases and J by 0 bases, leaving 9 bases between them. The CDR3 runs to 13 residues. The germline V gene encodes CDR1 SQVTM and CDR2 ANQGSEA.

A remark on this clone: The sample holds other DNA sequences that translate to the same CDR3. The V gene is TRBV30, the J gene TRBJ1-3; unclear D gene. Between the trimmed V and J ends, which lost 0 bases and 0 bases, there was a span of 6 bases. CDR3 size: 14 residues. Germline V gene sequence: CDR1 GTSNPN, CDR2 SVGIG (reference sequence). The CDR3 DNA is TGTGCCTGGAGTGTCGGATACTCTGGAAACACCATATATTTT. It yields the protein CAWSVGYSGNTIYF.

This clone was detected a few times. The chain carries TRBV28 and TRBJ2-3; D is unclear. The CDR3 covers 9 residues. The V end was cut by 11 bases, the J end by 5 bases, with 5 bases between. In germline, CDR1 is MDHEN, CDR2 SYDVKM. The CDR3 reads CASGDTQYF. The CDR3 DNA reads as TGTGCCTCAGGAGATACGCAGTATTTT.

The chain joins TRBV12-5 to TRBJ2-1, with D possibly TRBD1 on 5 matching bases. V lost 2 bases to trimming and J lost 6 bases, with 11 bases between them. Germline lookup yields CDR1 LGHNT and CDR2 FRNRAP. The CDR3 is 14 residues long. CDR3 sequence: CASGLRTKSNEQFF. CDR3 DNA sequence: TGTGCTAGTGGTTTGAGGACAAAATCCAATGAGCAGTTCTTC.

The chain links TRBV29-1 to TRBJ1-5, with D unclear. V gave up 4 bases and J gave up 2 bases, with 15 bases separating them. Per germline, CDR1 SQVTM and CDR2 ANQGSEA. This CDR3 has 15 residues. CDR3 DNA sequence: TGCAGCGTTGTCCCCAGCGGGCGCGGCAATCAGCCCCAGCATTTT. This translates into CSVVPSGRGNQPQHF.